The entry below describes one T cell receptor beta chain. Its antigen is not identified. The data belong to a study of monozygotic twins with inflammatory bowel disease. Overall study results and limits: IBD patients displayed reduced TCRbeta diversity (inverse Simpson) when set against healthy co-twins.

CDR3 length: 13 residues. The germline CDR1 and CDR2 sequences are SEHNR and FQNEAQ (reference sequence). During cDNA synthesis, UMIs that each contained a 6-nucleotide sample barcode were added by means of template switching. TCRdb reprocessed the 5' RACE reads; each CDR3 protein has one entry and no DNA is given. In total, the table holds 400,000 to 500,000 distinct CDR3 sequences. This receptor was obtained from a human donor with ulcerative colitis or Crohn's disease, or a healthy co-twin of an affected twin (not recorded which). The V gene is TRBV7-9, the J gene TRBJ2-7; TCRdb's assignment of TRBD1 cannot be checked, as there is no DNA. The sequencing sample was made of blood. The chain's CDR3 is CASSGRGLYEQYF.